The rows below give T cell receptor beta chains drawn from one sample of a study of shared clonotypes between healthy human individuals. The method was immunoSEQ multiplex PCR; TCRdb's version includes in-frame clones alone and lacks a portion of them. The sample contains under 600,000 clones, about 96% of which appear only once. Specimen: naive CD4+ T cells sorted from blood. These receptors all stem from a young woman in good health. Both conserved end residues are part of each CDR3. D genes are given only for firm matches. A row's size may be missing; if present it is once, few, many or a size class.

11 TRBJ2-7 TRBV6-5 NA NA TGTGCCAGCAGTTACTCCTCCGAGCAGTACTTC CASSYSSEQYF
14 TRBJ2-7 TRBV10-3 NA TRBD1 TGTGCCACCAGGGTGGGGACAGGGTCCTACGAGCAGTACTTC CATRVGTGSYEQYF
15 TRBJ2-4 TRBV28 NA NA TGTGCCAGCAGCCGGGGCGACAGGGCCAAAAACATTCAGTACTTC CASSRGDRAKNIQYF
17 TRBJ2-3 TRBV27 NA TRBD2 TGTGCCAGCAGTTTCCTGACTAGCGGGAGGGTCACAGATACGCAGTATTTT CASSFLTSGRVTDTQYF
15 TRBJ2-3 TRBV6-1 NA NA TGTGCCAGCAGGGGAAGACAGGGAGGGACAGATACGCAGTATTTT CASRGRQGGTDTQYF
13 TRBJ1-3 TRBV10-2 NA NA TGCGCCAGCAGGATGGGAGCTGGAAACACCATATATTTT CASRMGAGNTIYF
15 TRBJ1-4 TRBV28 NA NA TGTGCCAGCATCTCACCCGGGGTAGCTAATGAAAAACTGTTTTTT CASISPGVANEKLFF
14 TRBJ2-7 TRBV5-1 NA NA TGCGCCAGCAGCCGACTAGGAAATACCTACGAGCAGTACTTC CASSRLGNTYEQYF
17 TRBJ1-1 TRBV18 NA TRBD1 TGTGCCAGCTCACCACGAGAAGGGGGCCGGGGGGTTACTGAAGCTTTCTTT CASSPREGGRGVTEAFF
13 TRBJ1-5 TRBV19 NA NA TGTGCCACTAACGGGATTCGGGATCAGCCCCAGCATTTT CATNGIRDQPQHF
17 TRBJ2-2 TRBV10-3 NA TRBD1 TGTGCCATCAGCGTAACGAGATGGACAGGGGACACCGGGGAGCTGTTTTTT CAISVTRWTGDTGELFF
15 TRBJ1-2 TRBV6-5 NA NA TGTGCCAGCAGTTACGCGGCTTCAAGGCTGGATGGCTACACCTTC CASSYAASRLDGYTF
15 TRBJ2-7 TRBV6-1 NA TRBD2 TGTGCCAGCAGGGCTCCGGGACTAGCAGGTGTCGAGCAGTACTTC CASRAPGLAGVEQYF
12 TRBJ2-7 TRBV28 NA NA TGTGCCAGCAGTTTATACATCTACGAGCAGTACTTC CASSLYIYEQYF
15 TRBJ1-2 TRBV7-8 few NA TGTGCCAGCAGTCCTAAGGGCAGGGAGTACTATGGCTACACCTTC CASSPKGREYYGYTF
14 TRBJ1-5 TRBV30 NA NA TGTGCCTGGAGCCGCGGGGGGGGCCGGCAGCCCCAGCATTTT CAWSRGGGRQPQHF
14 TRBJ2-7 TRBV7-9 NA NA TGTGCCAGCAGCTTAGGACGAGCTGTTGACGAGCAGTACTTC CASSLGRAVDEQYF
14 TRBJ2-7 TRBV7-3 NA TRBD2 TGTGCCAGCAGCTCAGGACTAGCGGGAGACGAGCAGTACTTC CASSSGLAGDEQYF
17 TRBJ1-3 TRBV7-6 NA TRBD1 TGTGCCAGCAGCTCTAATAGGGGCAGGGGGGCCGGAAACACCATATATTTT CASSSNRGRGAGNTIYF
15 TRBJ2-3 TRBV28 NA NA TGTGCCAGCCTTTCCTGGGAAGGAGGCAAAGATACGCAGTATTTT CASLSWEGGKDTQYF
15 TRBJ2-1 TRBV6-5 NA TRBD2 TGTGCCAGCACCGAGAGCGGGAGAGGGCAGAATGAGCAGTTCTTC CASTESGRGQNEQFF
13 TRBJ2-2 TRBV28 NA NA TGTGCCAGCAGTTTATTGGGTGTCGGGGAGCTGTTTTTT CASSLLGVGELFF
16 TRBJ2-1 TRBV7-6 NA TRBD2 TGTGCCAGCAGCTCGCTAGCGGTCCGCTCCTACAATGAGCAGTTCTTC CASSSLAVRSYNEQFF
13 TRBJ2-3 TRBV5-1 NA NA TGCGCCAGCAGCCCCGGGTTAGCAGATACGCAGTATTTT CASSPGLADTQYF
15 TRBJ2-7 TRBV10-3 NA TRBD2 TGTGCCATCAGTGGCCGGACTAGCGCCCCCGGGGAGCAGTACTTC CAISGRTSAPGEQYF
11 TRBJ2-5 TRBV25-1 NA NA TGTGCCAGCAGTTTCATAGAGACCCAGTACTTC CASSFIETQYF
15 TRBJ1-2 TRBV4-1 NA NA TGCGCCAGCAGCCAAGACTGGGGGGGAAACTATGGCTACACCTTC CASSQDWGGNYGYTF
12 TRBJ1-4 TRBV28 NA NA TGTGCCAGCCAGGCAACTAATGAAAAACTGTTTTTT CASQATNEKLFF
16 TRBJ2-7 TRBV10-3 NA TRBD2 TGTGCCATCAGTGACCTCCGGACTAGCGGGGGCGTCGAGCAGTACTTC CAISDLRTSGGVEQYF
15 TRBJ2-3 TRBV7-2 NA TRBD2 TGTGCCAGCAGACGACTAGCGGCTAGCACAGATACGCAGTATTTT CASRRLAASTDTQYF
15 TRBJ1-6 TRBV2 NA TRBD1 TGTGCCAGCAGTGGAGACAGGGGACATAATTCACCCCTCCACTTT CASSGDRGHNSPLHF
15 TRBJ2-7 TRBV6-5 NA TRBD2 TGTGCCAGCACTTCCGCCGGGACTAGCGGCTACGAGCAGTACTTC CASTSAGTSGYEQYF
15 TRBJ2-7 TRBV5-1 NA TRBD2 TGCGCCAGCAGCCTTTCCCCCGGTAGCGGGAACGAGCAGTACTTC CASSLSPGSGNEQYF
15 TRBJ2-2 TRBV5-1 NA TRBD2 TGCGCCAGCAGCCTGGGACTAGCGGGAGCCGGGGAGCTGTTTTTT CASSLGLAGAGELFF
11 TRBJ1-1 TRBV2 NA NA TGTGCCAGCGGCCGGGGGCAGGTAGCTTTCTTT CASGRGQVAFF
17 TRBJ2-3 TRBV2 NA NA TGTGCCAGCAGTGAAGCGCAGGCAGGTACGGACACAGATACGCAGTATTTT CASSEAQAGTDTDTQYF
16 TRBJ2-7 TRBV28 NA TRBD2 TGTGCCAGCGCGGGGGGCGACGTTGGGGGCAAGTACGAGCAGTACTTC CASAGGDVGGKYEQYF
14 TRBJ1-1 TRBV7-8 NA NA TGTGCCAGCAGCTTAACAGGGTTGAACACTGAAGCTTTCTTT CASSLTGLNTEAFF
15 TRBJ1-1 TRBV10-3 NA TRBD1 TGTGCCATCAGGTCGGGACAGGGTCTTCCTACTGAAGCTTTCTTT CAIRSGQGLPTEAFF
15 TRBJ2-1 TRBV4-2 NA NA TGTGCCAGCAGCCAAGAAAGTGGCCGATACAATGAGCAGTTCTTC CASSQESGRYNEQFF
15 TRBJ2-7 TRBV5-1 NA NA TGCGCCAGCAGCAACCCCCTTCAGGTAGGCAACGAGCAGTACTTC CASSNPLQVGNEQYF
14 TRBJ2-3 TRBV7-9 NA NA TGTGCCAGCAGCCCGGTGGGCGGCACAGATACGCAGTATTTT CASSPVGGTDTQYF
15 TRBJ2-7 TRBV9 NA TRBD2 TGTGCCAGCAGCGTAGAGCCGAGCGGGAGCTACGAGCAGTACTTC CASSVEPSGSYEQYF